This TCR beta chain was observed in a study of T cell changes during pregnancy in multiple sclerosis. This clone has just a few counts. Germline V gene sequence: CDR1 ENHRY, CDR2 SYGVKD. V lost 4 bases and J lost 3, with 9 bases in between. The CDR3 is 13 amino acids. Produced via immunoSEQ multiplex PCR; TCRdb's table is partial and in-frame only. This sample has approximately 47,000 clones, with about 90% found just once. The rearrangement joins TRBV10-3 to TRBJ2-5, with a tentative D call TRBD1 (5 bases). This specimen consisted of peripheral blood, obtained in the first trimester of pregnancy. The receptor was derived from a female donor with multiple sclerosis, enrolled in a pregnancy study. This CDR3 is CAISVQGKETQYF. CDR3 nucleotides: TGTGCCATCAGTGTCCAGGGCAAAGAGACCCAGTACTTC.